This entry lists 27 T cell receptor beta chains sequenced from one sample in a study of type 1 regulatory T cells. For these receptors, no antigen is known. TCRdb reanalysed the reads using MiXCR and keeps one entry per CDR3 protein. The sample holds 20,000 to 30,000 distinct CDR3 sequences; just under 75% are singletons and the top ten take 13% to 15%. The sequencing sample was made of cultured T cells, either the whole culture or a sorted T cell fraction (not recorded which). Described subset: Tr1-enriched cell product generated in vitro against host alloantigens. These receptors all come from a human donor in good health.

The rearrangement uses TRBV19 and TRBJ1-5; tentatively, D is TRBD1 (5 bases). CDR1 and CDR2 (germline): LNHDA, SQIVND (reference sequence). This CDR3 is 13 amino acids long. The V end was cut by 6 bases, the J end by 3 bases, with 9 bases between. In nucleotides, the CDR3 is TGTGCCAGTAGCCGGGGGATCAATCAGCCCCAGCATTTT. It codes for CASSRGINQPQHF.

The gene calls are TRBV4-1 and TRBJ1-1, with TRBD1 matching 7 bases. This CDR3 comprises 16 residues. Germline-derived CDR1 and CDR2 are MGHRA and YSYEKL. V dropped 4 bases and J dropped 0; count of bases not matched to a gene: 8. This CDR3 reads CASSRSGDRMNTEAFF. The CDR3 DNA follows: TGCGCCAGCAGCCGATCAGGGGACAGAATGAACACTGAAGCTTTCTTT.

The V call is TRBV10-3, the J call TRBJ1-1; possibly TRBD1 for D (5 bases). Germline V CDR1 and CDR2: ENHRY, SYGVKD. The CDR3 has 16 amino acids. The V gene lost 4 bases and the J gene lost 1 base, with 16 bases spanning the gap. The CDR3 coding sequence is TGTGCCATCAGTGGCCCCTTGGTGGGGCCGAACACTGAAGCTTTCTTT. This gives the protein CAISGPLVGPNTEAFF.

Note on this clonotype: Mismatch with germline at one junction end may stem from a read error. DNA of the CDR3: TGTGGCAGCAGCTCCCCGACAGGGAAGATCGCAGATACGCAGTATTTT. Its translation is CGSSSPTGKIADTQYF. The rearrangement links TRBV7-8 to TRBJ2-3, with 7 bases identical to TRBD1. The CDR3 contains 16 residues. Germline assignment: CDR1 SGHVS and CDR2 FQNEAQ.

There are a few counts of this clonotype. CDR3 bases: TGCAGTGCTATCCGGACAGGGGACTATGGCTACACCTTC. This translates into CSAIRTGDYGYTF. J is TRBJ1-2 and V is TRBV20-1, with 9 bases fitting TRBD1. CDR1 is DFQATT, CDR2 SNEGSKA, per germline (reference sequence). This CDR3 comprises 13 residues. Losses at the gene ends were 4 bases for V and 3 bases for J; bases not matched to a gene: 3.

This sequence joins TRBV3-1 and TRBJ1-2; TRBD1 matches 8 bases. This CDR3 has 15 residues. Per germline, CDR1 LGHDT and CDR2 YNNKEL (reference sequence). The V and J ends lost 3 bases and 4 bases, in that order; junction bases with no gene match: 7. CDR3: CASSQSDRAGYGYTF. The DNA of the CDR3 is TGTGCCAGCAGCCAGTCGGACAGGGCTGGCTATGGCTACACCTTC.

The J gene is TRBJ1-1, the V gene TRBV7-9; D unclear. Germline CDR1 is SEHNR and CDR2 is FQNEAQ (reference sequence). This CDR3 comprises 15 residues. V was shortened by 3 bases and J by 8 bases, with 19 bases between the two germline ends. For the CDR3, the DNA is TGTGCCAGCAGCTTCTTCAGAGACCTGGGAACCGAAGCTTTCTTT. Its translation: CASSFFRDLGTEAFF.

This chain uses TRBV4-1 with TRBJ2-7; the D gene is possibly TRBD1 (6 bases). Per germline, CDR1 MGHRA and CDR2 YSYEKL. This CDR3 contains 17 residues. V was pared by 1 base and J by 1 base, with 17 bases between. The CDR3 reads CASSQAPTGIGSYEQYF. The CDR3 bases are TGCGCCAGCAGCCAAGCCCCAACAGGGATTGGGTCCTACGAGCAGTACTTC.

In this sample, this clonotype turned up once. The chain has TRBV7-2 and TRBJ2-3; D may be TRBD1 (5 bases). In germline, CDR1 is SGHTA, CDR2 FQGNSA. Trimming cost V 6 bases and J 1 base, with 17 bases left between them. The CDR3 extends over 16 amino acids. The CDR3 loop is CASSLDGLGGTDTQYF. The DNA of the CDR3 is TGTGCCAGCAGTCTAGACGGGCTAGGGGGCACAGATACGCAGTATTTT.

The chain recombines TRBV7-2 with TRBJ2-1; 8 bases line up with TRBD2. After removal of 3 bases from V and 8 bases from J, the junction contained 15 bases not matched to a gene. The CDR3 has 17 amino acids. Germline CDR1 reads SGHTA; CDR2 reads FQGNSA. In nucleotides, the CDR3 is TGTGCCAGCAGCTTTCGATTCGGTGCGGGGGGTACGGATGAGCAGTTCTTC. This translates into CASSFRFGAGGTDEQFF.

The rearrangement links TRBV20-1 to TRBJ2-1, with 10 bases matching TRBD1. After removal of 6 bases from V and 4 bases from J, the junction contained 9 bases not matched to a gene. This CDR3 contains 15 residues. The germline V gene encodes CDR1 DFQATT and CDR2 SNEGSKA (reference sequence). CDR3 sequence reads: CSAGPDRGSYNEQFF. CDR3 nucleotide sequence: TGCAGTGCCGGCCCGGACAGGGGGTCATACAATGAGCAGTTCTTC.

The chain joins TRBV29-1 to TRBJ2-7, with D perhaps TRBD2 (6 bases). The V and J ends lost 6 bases and 6 bases respectively, with 18 bases between them. CDR1 and CDR2 from the germline V gene are SQVTM and ANQGSEA. The CDR3 runs to 13 residues. This CDR3 is CSVHPGVGGEQYF. CDR3 coding DNA: TGCAGCGTCCATCCGGGGGTGGGTGGCGAGCAGTACTTC.

V gene TRBV6-6 combines with J gene TRBJ1-2; no reliable D call. The CDR3 length is 13 residues. Trimming shortened V by 5 bases and J by 4 bases, and 11 bases separated the two germline ends. Germline V gene sequence: CDR1 MNHNY, CDR2 SVGAGI (reference sequence). The chain's CDR3 is CASSLGWSYGYTF. In nucleotides, the CDR3 is TGTGCCAGCAGTCTAGGATGGAGCTATGGCTACACCTTC.

This chain links TRBV28 with TRBJ2-3; no reliable D call. In germline, CDR1 is MDHEN, CDR2 SYDVKM. The CDR3 sequence is 15 residues long. V was clipped by 4 bases and J by 3 bases, with 14 bases between them. The chain's CDR3 is CASSSPSGVTDTQYF. The CDR3 region has the DNA TGTGCCAGCAGTTCCCCCAGTGGGGTGACAGATACGCAGTATTTT. The full variable domain, in which reference TRBV28 and TRBJ2-3 provide the parts outside the CDR3, is DVKVTQSSRYLVKRTGEKVFLECVQDMDHENMFWYRQDPGLGLRLIYFSYDVKMKEKGDIPEGYSVSREKKERFSLILESASTNQTSMYLCASSSPSGVTDTQYFGPGTRLTVL.

Of note for this clonotype: A single base separates this from a much larger clone, so it may be a read error. The chain combines TRBV7-2 with TRBJ2-3; 10 bases agree with TRBD2. This CDR3 spans 17 amino acids. The V gene's germline CDR1 is SGHTA and CDR2 FQGNSA. CDR3 DNA sequence: TGTGCCGGCAGCTATCCAGCGGGGGGGGGGGGCACAGATACGCAGTATTTT. It is translated as CAGSYPAGGGGTDTQYF.

There are a few counts of this clonotype. The genes are TRBV4-2 and TRBJ1-2, with TRBD1 as a possible D gene (5 bases). In germline, CDR1 is LGHNA, CDR2 YNFKEQ. V was pared by 0 bases and J by 4 bases, with 15 bases between. CDR3 size: 16 residues. CDR3 in amino acids: CASSQDLRGRFYGYTF. The CDR3 DNA is TGTGCCAGCAGCCAAGATTTGCGGGGGAGATTCTATGGCTACACCTTC.

This clonotype showed up just a few times. One junction end does not reproduce the germline sequence, and a read error may be involved. This chain links TRBV28 with TRBJ2-2; tentatively, D is TRBD2 (6 bases). The germline gives CDR1 MDHEN, CDR2 SYDVKM. CDR3 size: 14 residues. The chain's CDR3 is CASILGGYTGELFF. CDR3 sequence (DNA): TGTGCCAGCATTTTAGGAGGGTACACCGGGGAGCTGTTTTTT.

This chain connects TRBV9 to TRBJ2-3; no clear D. Germline CDR1 reads SGDLS; CDR2 reads YYNGEE. The CDR3 runs to 15 residues. V dropped 0 bases and J dropped 2 bases, with 10 bases sitting between them. The DNA for the CDR3 is TGTGCCAGCAGCGTAGGTAGCACGACCACAGATACGCAGTATTTT. Its protein is CASSVGSTTTDTQYF.

V gene TRBV20-1 combines with J gene TRBJ1-5; D gene uncertain. Germline V gene lookup returns CDR1 DFQATT and CDR2 SNEGSKA (reference sequence). The V and J ends lost 3 bases and 0 bases respectively, with 6 bases between them. This CDR3 is 13 amino acids long. In DNA form, the CDR3 reads TGCAGTGCTAGGACGTATAGCAATCAGCCCCAGCATTTT. Translated, it gives CSARTYSNQPQHF.

This chain joins TRBV29-1 and TRBJ2-5, with D possibly matching TRBD2 (6 bases). Per the germline V gene, CDR1 is SQVTM and CDR2 is ANQGSEA. The CDR3 totals 16 residues. Deletions cut 0 bases from V and 2 bases from J, with 16 bases between. Written as DNA, the CDR3 is TGCAGCGTTGAAGAGATGGCCCTAGCGTTTCAAGAGACCCAGTACTTC. The encoded protein is CSVEEMALAFQETQYF. Full variable domain (rest looked up from reference TRBV29-1 and TRBJ2-5): SAVISQKPSRDICQRGTSLTIQCQVDSQVTMMFWYRQQPGQSLTLIATANQGSEATYESGFVIDKFPISRPNLTFSTLTVSNMSPEDSSIYLCSVEEMALAFQETQYFGPGTRLLVL.

This clonotype was counted a single time. The V and J genes are TRBV20-1 and TRBJ1-1; D ambiguous. The length of the CDR3 is 15 residues. From germline, CDR1 is DFQATT and CDR2 SNEGSKA (reference sequence). With 6 bases removed from V and 0 bases from J, the gap between germline ends came to 17 bases. CDR3 protein: CSALFGGRMNTEAFF. The CDR3 DNA follows: TGCAGTGCCCTATTCGGCGGGAGGATGAACACTGAAGCTTTCTTT.

The chain is built from TRBV4-1 and TRBJ1-1; 12 bases line up with TRBD1. Germline V gene data show CDR1 as MGHRA and CDR2 as YSYEKL. The CDR3 totals 17 residues. The J segment lost 4 bases and the V segment lost 2 bases, leaving 8 bases of the junction unmatched. The CDR3 is CASSQRVGQGARTEAFF. DNA for the CDR3: TGCGCCAGCAGCCAACGAGTGGGACAGGGGGCGCGCACTGAAGCTTTCTTT.

The chain joins TRBV3-1 to TRBJ2-4; unclear D gene. The CDR3 covers 11 residues. Germline V lookup: CDR1 LGHDT, CDR2 YNNKEL (reference sequence). Trimming left V 3 bases short and J 8 bases short, with 5 bases between. CDR3 sequence (DNA): TGTGCCAGCAGCCATAGGGACATTCAGTACTTC. It specifies CASSHRDIQYF.

The chain links TRBV7-2 to TRBJ1-2; TRBD1 matches 7 bases. This CDR3 is 14 amino acids long. The junction had 7 bases not matched to a gene; V was cut back by 5 bases and J by 4 bases. Germline V gene lookup returns CDR1 SGHTA and CDR2 FQGNSA. CDR3 bases: TGTGCCAGCAGCCTCACCGGGACAGCCTATGGCTACACCTTC. Translating gives CASSLTGTAYGYTF. Based on the CDR3 plus reference TRBV7-2 and TRBJ1-2, the full variable domain is GAGVSQSPSNKVTEKGKDVELRCDPISGHTALYWYRQSLGQGLEFLIYFQGNSAPDKSGLPSDRFSAERTGGSVSTLTIQRTQQEDSAVYLCASSLTGTAYGYTFGSGTRLTVV.

This clonotype was picked up one time. V is TRBV20-1 and J is TRBJ2-7; tentative D call: TRBD1 (5 bases). This CDR3 has 15 amino acids. The germline V gene encodes CDR1 DFQATT and CDR2 SNEGSKA (reference sequence). V gave up 3 bases and J gave up 3 bases, with 18 bases separating them. In nucleotides, the CDR3 is TGCAGTGCTAGCCGCGCAGGGCTCCAAAGCTACGAGCAGTACTTC. This translates into CSASRAGLQSYEQYF.

A single count supports this clonotype. The rearrangement uses TRBV4-2 and TRBJ1-6; D may be TRBD1 (6 bases). This CDR3 has 18 residues. The germline V gene has CDR1 LGHNA and CDR2 YNFKEQ. V was pared by 0 bases and J by 4 bases, with 16 bases between. The CDR3 is CASSQDVTGTSYNSPLHF. In DNA, the CDR3 is TGTGCCAGCAGCCAAGACGTTACCGGGACAAGTTATAATTCACCCCTCCACTTT.

This chain uses TRBV5-8 with TRBJ2-3; TRBD1 or TRBD2 may be the D gene (5 bases each). CDR3 size: 13 residues. The ends were cut back, 3 bases at V and 3 bases at J, with 8 bases in the middle. CDR1 SGHTS and CDR2 YDEGEE come from the germline V gene. The CDR3 here is CASSWDRTDTQYF. Here the CDR3 DNA reads TGTGCCAGCAGCTGGGACCGGACAGATACGCAGTATTTT. Supplemented by reference TRBV5-8 and TRBJ2-3, the full variable domain reads EAGVTQSPTHLIKTRGQQATLRCSPISGHTSVYWYQQALGLGLQFLLWYDEGEERNRGNFPPRFSGRQFPNYSSELNVNALELEDSALYLCASSWDRTDTQYFGPGTRLTVL.